Following are 25 T cell receptor beta chains from one sample sequenced in a study of beta chain features in type 1 diabetes. The authors reverse transcribed all of the isolated RNA, so sequencing captured expressed TCRB transcripts. Some clones are missing from TCRdb's copy, which holds only in-frame ones; the method was immunoSEQ multiplex PCR. The table has roughly 170,000 clones, more than 10% seen once. The sample consisted of central memory CD4+ T cells from blood. The origin of the receptors is a young woman in good health.

There are a few counts of this clone. The chain has TRBV28 and TRBJ1-3; D remains unclear. CDR3 length equals 15 residues. Trimming removed 6 bases from V and 6 bases from J, with 18 bases in between. Germline assignment: CDR1 MDHEN and CDR2 SYDVKM. This CDR3 reads CASSRHGSLENTIYF. The DNA for the CDR3 is TGTGCCAGCAGCCGTCACGGGAGCCTCGAAAACACCATATATTTT.

This clone occurred a few times. The chain is built from TRBV27 and TRBJ2-5; a weak D match, TRBD2 (5 bases). This CDR3 comprises 13 residues. The germline V gene encodes CDR1 MNHEY and CDR2 SMNVEV (reference sequence). The V and J ends lost 2 bases and 3 bases respectively, with 7 bases between them. In DNA, the CDR3 is TGTGCCAGCAGTTTAGACTACGAAGAGACCCAGTACTTC. Translating gives CASSLDYEETQYF.

The V and J genes are TRBV11-2 and TRBJ2-5, with 10 bases that match TRBD2. This CDR3 is built from 17 residues. The junction had 14 bases not matched to a gene; V was cut back by 7 bases and J by 3 bases. Germline V CDR1 and CDR2: SGHAT, FQNNGV. In nucleotides, the CDR3 is TGTGCCAGCACCGGAGGGGTTTCTCTAGCGGGAGAAGAGACCCAGTACTTC. Protein product: CASTGGVSLAGEETQYF.

The V gene is TRBV5-6, the J gene TRBJ2-1; tentatively, D is TRBD1 (6 bases). This CDR3 is 15 amino acids long. Germline values: CDR1 SGHDT, CDR2 YYEEEE. Trimming stripped 0 bases from V and 5 bases from J, with 12 bases between. For the CDR3, the DNA is TGTGCCAGCAGCTTGGAGAGGGGGACCCACAATGAGCAGTTCTTC. It is translated as CASSLERGTHNEQFF.

This clone was seen a handful of times. The gene calls are TRBV7-2 and TRBJ2-1; D perhaps matches TRBD1 (5 bases). Between the trimmed V and J ends, which lost 5 bases and 9 bases, there was a span of 14 bases. The CDR3 has 13 residues. Germline CDR1 reads SGHTA; CDR2 reads FQGNSA. DNA for the CDR3: TGTGCCAGCAGCCCTAACCAGGGTACTGAGCAGTTCTTC. Translating gives CASSPNQGTEQFF.

The rearrangement links TRBV18 to TRBJ2-2; maybe TRBD1 (6 bases). CDR1 KGHSH and CDR2 LQKENI come from the germline V gene. The CDR3 is 15 amino acids. V was clipped by 6 bases and J by 7 bases, with 18 bases between them. CDR3 sequence (DNA): TGTGCCAGCTCGCCTGACAGGACCGCCGGCGGGGAGCTGTTTTTT. Residues: CASSPDRTAGGELFF.

A few counts support this clone. The rearrangement links TRBV18 to TRBJ2-5, with a possible D match to TRBD1 (5 bases). CDR3 length: 17 residues. In germline, CDR1 is KGHSH, CDR2 LQKENI. V shed 3 bases and J shed 1 base, with 18 bases lying between them. The chain's CDR3 is CASSPRPAAGSQETQYF. In DNA form, the CDR3 reads TGTGCCAGCTCACCTAGGCCGGCGGCAGGGTCCCAAGAGACCCAGTACTTC.

The gene calls are TRBV7-9 and TRBJ2-3; 10 bases are a match to TRBD2. J lost 6 bases, V lost 4 bases, and 10 bases had no gene match. CDR1 SEHNR and CDR2 FQNEAQ come from the germline V gene (reference sequence). This CDR3 spans 16 amino acids. CDR3 residues: CASSSWGTSATDTQYF. CDR3 coding DNA: TGTGCCAGCAGCTCTTGGGGGACTAGCGCGACGGATACGCAGTATTTT. Looking up the rest from reference TRBV7-9 and TRBJ2-3 gives the full variable domain: DTGVSQNPRHKITKRGQNVTFRCDPISEHNRLYWYRQTLGQGPEFLTYFQNEAQLEKSRLLSDRFSAERPKGSFSTLEIQRTEQGDSAMYLCASSSWGTSATDTQYFGPGTRLTVL.

The chain joins TRBV30 to TRBJ2-2; 7 bases match TRBD2. The CDR3 has 14 residues. Trimming removed 5 bases from V and 7 bases from J; junction bases left unmatched: 10. The germline V gene encodes CDR1 GTSNPN and CDR2 SVGIG (reference sequence). The CDR3 DNA sequence: TGTGCCTGGGTGGGCGGGAGAAGGGACGGGGAGCTGTTTTTT. Protein product: CAWVGGRRDGELFF.

The V and J genes are TRBV28 and TRBJ2-7; TRBD2 matches at 7 bases. The trim removed 1 base at V and 1 base at J, leaving 4 bases unmatched. Germline CDR1 is MDHEN and CDR2 is SYDVKM. This CDR3 is 15 amino acids long. The CDR3 reads CASSLFGGSSYEQYF. DNA of the CDR3: TGTGCCAGCAGTTTATTCGGCGGGAGTTCCTACGAGCAGTACTTC. The whole variable domain, filled in from reference TRBV28 and TRBJ2-7, reads DVKVTQSSRYLVKRTGEKVFLECVQDMDHENMFWYRQDPGLGLRLIYFSYDVKMKEKGDIPEGYSVSREKKERFSLILESASTNQTSMYLCASSLFGGSSYEQYFGPGTRLTVT.

J is TRBJ1-4 and V is TRBV19, with D possibly matching TRBD1 (5 bases). Germline V gene data show CDR1 as LNHDA and CDR2 as SQIVND (reference sequence). This CDR3 is 15 amino acids long. Trimming pared 6 bases from V and 0 bases from J, leaving 11 bases between. Here the CDR3 reads CASRRRGSTNEKLFF. The CDR3 DNA reads as TGTGCCAGTAGACGCCGGGGGTCAACTAATGAAAAACTGTTTTTT.

The J gene is TRBJ2-7, the V gene TRBV27; 7 bases are shared with TRBD1. Germline CDR1 MNHEY, CDR2 SMNVEV (reference sequence). CDR3 length equals 13 residues. The V gene end was trimmed by 4 bases and the J gene end by 3 bases; junction bases not matched to a gene: 3. This chain's CDR3 is CASSWDRVYEQYF. CDR3 coding DNA: TGTGCCAGCAGTTGGGACAGAGTCTACGAGCAGTACTTC.

The J gene is TRBJ2-1, the V gene TRBV10-3; 9 nucleotides align to TRBD2. V was clipped by 11 bases and J by 8 bases; unmatched bases: 4. Germline CDR1 is ENHRY and CDR2 is SYGVKD. The CDR3 consists of 11 residues. CDR3 sequence: CAGPSGDEQFF. As DNA, the CDR3 is TGTGCCGGACCTAGCGGGGATGAGCAGTTCTTC.

This clone was detected only a few times. The chain uses TRBV5-4 and TRBJ2-7; tentatively, D is TRBD1 (5 bases). V lost 0 bases, J lost 2 bases, and 9 bases lay in between. CDR1 is SGHNT, CDR2 YYREEE, per germline (reference sequence). The CDR3 totals 14 residues. For the CDR3, the DNA is TGTGCCAGCAGCTTGGTGGCAGGGCCCTACGAGCAGTACTTC. It yields the protein CASSLVAGPYEQYF.

This clone turned up a few times. Other DNA sequences in this specimen translate into the identical CDR3. The rearrangement joins TRBV20-1 to TRBJ1-2; maybe TRBD1 (6 bases). With 6 bases removed from V and 4 bases from J, the gap between germline ends came to 9 bases. The CDR3 runs to 11 residues. Germline assignment: CDR1 DFQATT and CDR2 SNEGSKA (reference sequence). For the CDR3, the DNA is TGCAGTGCCTCGGACAGCTATGGCTACACCTTC. Translated: CSASDSYGYTF.

This clone was counted only a few times. This chain connects TRBV4-2 to TRBJ2-1; TRBD2 aligns across 16 bases. With V trimmed by 0 bases and J by 15 bases, 8 bases remained unmatched. The CDR3 length is 16 residues. The germline V gene has CDR1 LGHNA and CDR2 YNFKEQ. The CDR3 coding sequence is TGTGCCAGCAGCCAAGATGGTGGGACTAGCGGGAGGGCGTCGTTCTTC. Translation gives CASSQDGGTSGRASFF.

This clone has only a few counts. The chain employs TRBV7-2 and TRBJ2-3; tentative D call: TRBD2 (5 bases). Trimming removed 2 bases at V and 6 bases at J, with 18 bases between. The CDR3 contains 16 residues. Per germline, CDR1 SGHTA and CDR2 FQGNSA. The CDR3 bases are TGTGCCAGCAGCTTACAAAGCGGAAGGGTATCTGATACGCAGTATTTT. Protein sequence: CASSLQSGRVSDTQYF.

The sample holds many counts of this clone. This chain uses TRBV14 with TRBJ2-3; 9 nucleotides agree with TRBD2. This CDR3 has 16 residues. Germline V lookup: CDR1 SGHDN, CDR2 FVKESK. J gave up 4 bases and V 4 bases, and 9 bases lay outside the gene matches. In DNA, the CDR3 is TGTGCCAGCAGCCCGTTAGCGGGAGCGGTGGCAGATACGCAGTATTTT. Translated, it gives CASSPLAGAVADTQYF.

This clone came up a few times. V and J are TRBV6-6 and TRBJ2-1; 9 bases map to TRBD1. Germline V gene sequence: CDR1 MNHNY, CDR2 SVGAGI (reference sequence). CDR3 length: 14 residues. The V and J ends lost 5 bases and 4 bases, in that order; junction bases with no gene match: 3. The CDR3 reads CASSPGTGYNEQFF. The CDR3 nucleotides are TGTGCCAGCAGTCCCGGGACAGGGTACAATGAGCAGTTCTTC.

This clone has a handful of counts. Written as DNA, the CDR3 is TGTGCCAGCAGCCAGGGACTAGCGGGAGAAGGCTCCCCGAGCTCCTACAATGAGCAGTTCTTC. It translates to CASSQGLAGEGSPSSYNEQFF. J is TRBJ2-1 and V is TRBV4-2, with TRBD2 identical over 14 bases. The V and J ends lost 3 bases and 0 bases, in that order; junction bases with no gene match: 13. The CDR3 has 21 residues. Germline V gene data show CDR1 as LGHNA and CDR2 as YNFKEQ.

This clone has only a few counts. CDR3 nucleotides: TGTGCCAGCAGCCGTGATAGGGGGACTGAAGCTTTCTTT. Protein product: CASSRDRGTEAFF. The rearrangement uses TRBV11-2 and TRBJ1-1, with a weak D call TRBD1 (6 bases). The length of the CDR3 is 13 residues. V lost 5 bases and J 5 bases, leaving 12 bases between the germline ends. The germline CDR1 and CDR2 sequences are SGHAT and FQNNGV.

This clone occurred a few times. V gene TRBV6-5 combines with J gene TRBJ1-1; tentative D call: TRBD1 (6 bases). Germline-derived CDR1 and CDR2 are MNHEY and SVGAGI. V was cut by 4 bases and J by 1 base, with 7 bases left in between. The CDR3 totals 13 residues. The CDR3 loop is CASSFRGNTEAFF. Here the CDR3 DNA reads TGTGCCAGCAGTTTCAGGGGGAACACTGAAGCTTTCTTT.

The chain couples TRBV9 to TRBJ2-2; the D gene is possibly TRBD2 (6 bases). This CDR3 has 16 amino acids. Germline-derived CDR1 and CDR2 are SGDLS and YYNGEE. Trimming left V 4 bases short and J 6 bases short, with 19 bases between. The CDR3 loop is CASSLHSGTLAGELFF. The CDR3 DNA sequence: TGTGCCAGCAGCCTGCATTCCGGGACTCTGGCCGGGGAGCTGTTTTTT. The full variable domain, its missing parts supplied by reference TRBV9 and TRBJ2-2, is DSGVTQTPKHLITATGQRVTLRCSPRSGDLSVYWYQQSLDQGLQFLIQYYNGEERAKGNILERFSAQQFPDLHSELNLSSLELGDSALYFCASSLHSGTLAGELFFGEGSRLTVL.

Only a few counts were recorded for this clone. The CDR3 protein is CASRLEASSYNEQFF. The CDR3 DNA follows: TGTGCCAGCAGATTGGAGGCGAGCTCCTACAATGAGCAGTTCTTC. V is TRBV2 and J is TRBJ2-1; D is possibly TRBD2 (5 bases). This CDR3 spans 15 amino acids. In germline, CDR1 is SNHLY, CDR2 FYNNEI. V dropped 6 bases and J dropped 0 bases, with 12 bases sitting between them.

This clone came up a few times. This chain links TRBV14 with TRBJ2-5; 8 nucleotides line up with TRBD2. V dropped 3 bases and J dropped 3; count of bases not matched to a gene: 9. The CDR3 consists of 16 residues. Germline V gene sequence: CDR1 SGHDN, CDR2 FVKESK. This CDR3 reads CASSQALGLGEETQYF. For the CDR3, the DNA is TGTGCCAGCAGCCAGGCTCTGGGACTAGGAGAAGAGACCCAGTACTTC.